These T cell receptor beta chains were read from a single sample in a study of OX40 agonist ivuxolimab in advanced cancers. Repertoires were generated with immunoSEQ multiplex PCR, while TCRdb's copy carries only in-frame clones and drops some. This sample has 26,000 or so clones, with approximately 80% found just once. Sample: CD4+ or CD8+ T cells sorted from blood, taken in a trial of the OX40 agonist ivuxolimab. The receptor source for this set is an adult with an advanced solid tumor such as melanoma, head and neck, liver or kidney cancer. The CDR3 runs from the conserved cysteine through the conserved F or W. D genes are given only for firm matches. Size is omitted from some rows. Given values are once, few, many or a class for expanded clones.

length: 14
J: TRBJ1-4
V: TRBV18
D: NA
size: NA
DNA: TGTGCCAGCTCACCACGGCAGGTTAATGAAAAACTGTTTTTT
CDR3: CASSPRQVNEKLFF

length: 14
J: TRBJ2-5
V: TRBV11-3
D: NA
size: NA
DNA: TGTGCCAGCAGCTTAGGTGGACAGCAAGAGACCCAGTACTTC
CDR3: CASSLGGQQETQYF

length: 13
J: TRBJ2-7
V: TRBV30
D: TRBD2
size: NA
DNA: TGTGCCTGGAGTAGGCTCAGGGAGGGCGAGCAGTACTTC
CDR3: CAWSRLREGEQYF

length: 16
J: TRBJ1-6
V: TRBV18
D: TRBD1
size: NA
DNA: TGTGCCAGCTCACAACCCGGGACAGACTATAATTCACCCCTCCACTTT
CDR3: CASSQPGTDYNSPLHF

length: 19
J: TRBJ1-5
V: TRBV15
D: TRBD1
size: NA
DNA: TGTGCCACCAGCAGAGATGAATGGGGGTTAGGACAGGGTTCTCAGCCCCAGCATTTT
CDR3: CATSRDEWGLGQGSQPQHF

length: 15
J: TRBJ2-5
V: TRBV5-1
D: TRBD2
size: NA
DNA: TGCGCCAGCAGCTTCTCGGGGGGGATCCAAGAGACCCAGTACTTC
CDR3: CASSFSGGIQETQYF

length: 13
J: TRBJ1-1
V: TRBV19
D: NA
size: NA
DNA: TGTGCCAGTAGTACAGGGTTGAACACTGAAGCTTTCTTT
CDR3: CASSTGLNTEAFF

length: 15
J: TRBJ2-2
V: TRBV5-6
D: TRBD1
size: once
DNA: TGTGCCAGTAGCTTGCCAGGGGGAAGGACCGGGGAGCTGTTTTTT
CDR3: CASSLPGGRTGELFF

length: 15
J: TRBJ1-6
V: TRBV19
D: NA
size: few
DNA: TGTGCCAGTAAAAAGGATTGGGCCGTGAATTCACCCCTCCACTTT
CDR3: CASKKDWAVNSPLHF

length: 15
J: TRBJ2-3
V: TRBV7-2
D: NA
size: NA
DNA: TGTGCCAGCAGTTTCCGTGGGACTTACACAGATACGCAGTATTTT
CDR3: CASSFRGTYTDTQYF

length: 14
J: TRBJ1-1
V: TRBV29-1
D: NA
size: once
DNA: TGCAGCGTTGCGAAAAGGGCGGAAAACACTGAAGCTTTCTTT
CDR3: CSVAKRAENTEAFF

length: 13
J: TRBJ2-5
V: TRBV6-6
D: TRBD1
size: NA
DNA: TGTGCCAGCAGCCTGGACAGGACAGAGACCCAGTACTTC
CDR3: CASSLDRTETQYF

length: 16
J: TRBJ2-7
V: TRBV5-1
D: TRBD1
size: NA
DNA: TGCGCCAGCAGCTTGGCCCCGACAGGGAACTTCGACGAGCAGTACTTC
CDR3: CASSLAPTGNFDEQYF

length: 15
J: TRBJ2-5
V: TRBV28
D: TRBD1
size: NA
DNA: TGTGCCAGCAGTTCCCCGGGACAGCCCCAAGAGACCCAGTACTTC
CDR3: CASSSPGQPQETQYF

length: 13
J: TRBJ1-1
V: TRBV16
D: NA
size: NA
DNA: TGTGCCAGCAGCCCCCCGGGCCCCGCTGAAGCTTTCTTT
CDR3: CASSPPGPAEAFF

length: 14
J: TRBJ1-1
V: TRBV5-4
D: TRBD1
size: few
DNA: TGTGCCAGCAGGTCCCGGGACAGGAACACTGAAGCTTTCTTT
CDR3: CASRSRDRNTEAFF

length: 13
J: TRBJ1-1
V: TRBV6-5
D: TRBD1
size: NA
DNA: TGTGCCACCCACAGGGGAATGAACACTGAAGCTTTCTTT
CDR3: CATHRGMNTEAFF

length: 11
J: TRBJ1-2
V: TRBV7-2
D: NA
size: NA
DNA: TGTGCCAGCAGCTTCGGCGGGGGCTACACCTTC
CDR3: CASSFGGGYTF

length: 16
J: TRBJ1-1
V: TRBV10-3
D: TRBD1
size: NA
DNA: TGTGCCATCACTACGGGACAGGGGGCGCCGAACACTGAAGCTTTCTTT
CDR3: CAITTGQGAPNTEAFF

length: 14
J: TRBJ2-1
V: TRBV2
D: TRBD1
size: few
DNA: TGTGCCAGCAGTCCTCGGACAGGGTACAATGAGCAGTTCTTC
CDR3: CASSPRTGYNEQFF

length: 14
J: TRBJ2-5
V: TRBV6-1
D: TRBD2
size: few
DNA: TGTGCCAGCAGGCGAGCGGGGGGACAAGAGACCCAGTACTTC
CDR3: CASRRAGGQETQYF

length: 16
J: TRBJ2-3
V: TRBV7-2
D: TRBD2
size: NA
DNA: TGTGCCAGCAGCTTAGCGGGGACTAGCGGCCCAGATACGCAGTATTTT
CDR3: CASSLAGTSGPDTQYF

length: 13
J: TRBJ1-6
V: TRBV30
D: NA
size: NA
DNA: TGTGCCTGGATGGGGGTAAACGGTTCACCCCTCCACTTT
CDR3: CAWMGVNGSPLHF

length: 13
J: TRBJ1-5
V: TRBV9
D: NA
size: NA
DNA: TGTGCCAGCAGCGTAGACCTCTTCACCGCCCAGCATTTT
CDR3: CASSVDLFTAQHF